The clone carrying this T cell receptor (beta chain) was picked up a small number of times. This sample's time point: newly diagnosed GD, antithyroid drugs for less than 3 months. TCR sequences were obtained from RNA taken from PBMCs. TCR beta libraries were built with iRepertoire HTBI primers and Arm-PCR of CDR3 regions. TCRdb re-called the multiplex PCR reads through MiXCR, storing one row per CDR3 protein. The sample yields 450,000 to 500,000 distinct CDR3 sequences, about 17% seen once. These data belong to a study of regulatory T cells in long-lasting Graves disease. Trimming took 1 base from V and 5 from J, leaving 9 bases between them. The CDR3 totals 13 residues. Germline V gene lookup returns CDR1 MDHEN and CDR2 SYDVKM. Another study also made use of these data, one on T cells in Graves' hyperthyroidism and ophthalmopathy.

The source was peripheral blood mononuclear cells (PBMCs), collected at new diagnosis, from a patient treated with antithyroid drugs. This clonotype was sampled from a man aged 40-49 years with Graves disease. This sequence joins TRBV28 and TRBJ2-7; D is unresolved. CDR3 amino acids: CASSLSLLDEQYF. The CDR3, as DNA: TGTGCCAGCAGTTTATCCCTACTTGACGAGCAGTACTTC.